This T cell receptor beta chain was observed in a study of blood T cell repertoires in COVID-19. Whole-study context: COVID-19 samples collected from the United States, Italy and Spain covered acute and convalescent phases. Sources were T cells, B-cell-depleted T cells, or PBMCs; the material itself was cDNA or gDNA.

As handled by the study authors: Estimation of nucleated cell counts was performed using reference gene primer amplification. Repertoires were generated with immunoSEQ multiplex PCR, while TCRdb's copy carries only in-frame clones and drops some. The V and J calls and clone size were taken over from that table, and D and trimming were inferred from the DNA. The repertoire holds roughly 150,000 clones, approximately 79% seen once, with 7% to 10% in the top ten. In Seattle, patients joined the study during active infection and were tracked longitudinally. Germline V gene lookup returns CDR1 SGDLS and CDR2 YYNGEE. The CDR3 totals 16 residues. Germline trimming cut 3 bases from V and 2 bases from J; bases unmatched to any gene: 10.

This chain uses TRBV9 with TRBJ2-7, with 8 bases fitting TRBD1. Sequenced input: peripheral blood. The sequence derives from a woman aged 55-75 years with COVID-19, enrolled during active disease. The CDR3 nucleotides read TGTGCCAGCAGCGCAGTAGACAGGGGTCAGCCCTACGAGCAGTACTTC. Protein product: CASSAVDRGQPYEQYF.